This is a list of T cell receptor beta chains from one sample in a study of cytomegalovirus exposure and HLA in healthy donors. Clones were read by immunoSEQ multiplex PCR, and TCRdb kept only the in-frame ones, dropping some. The profile shows some 150,000 clones, over 60% of them singletons. Sequencing used PBMCs. These receptor sequences come from a woman aged 25 to 39 in good health and CMV-seronegative. Both conserved end residues are part of each CDR3. Each record gives: clone size, J gene, D gene, V gene, CDR3 protein. A D gene is named only where the DNA matches it firmly. Where a row states a size, it is once, few, many or the class of an expanded clone; other rows omit it.

NA	TRBJ2-5	NA	TRBV7-2	CASSLSGLGMKTQYF
NA	TRBJ2-1	TRBD1	TRBV5-3	CARSQVWTGIFNEQFF
few	TRBJ1-1	NA	TRBV25-1	CASSQVVTEAFF
once	TRBJ1-2	NA	TRBV6-1	CASSERQLYGYTF
NA	TRBJ1-6	NA	TRBV7-9	CASSLDSNPPLHF
NA	TRBJ1-1	TRBD1	TRBV29-1	CSVERGQGAAFF
NA	TRBJ2-7	TRBD1	TRBV7-2	CASSSDRVKQYF
NA	TRBJ1-1	TRBD1	TRBV5-5	CASRPSQGAPRWTEAFF
NA	TRBJ2-5	NA	TRBV7-9	CASSSRGAETQYF
NA	TRBJ2-3	NA	TRBV5-6	CASSLATPADTQYF
NA	TRBJ2-7	TRBD1	TRBV7-9	CASSLGQGTSYEQYF
NA	TRBJ2-1	TRBD1	TRBV5-1	CASSSGTGGSYNEQFF
NA	TRBJ1-1	TRBD1	TRBV30	CAWRDRGIGAFF
once	TRBJ2-1	NA	TRBV11-2	CASSLVSPFYNEQFF
NA	TRBJ2-3	NA	TRBV19	CASSTDRSSTDTQYF
few	TRBJ1-2	NA	TRBV6-6	CASSYSVSANYGYTF
NA	TRBJ1-2	TRBD1	TRBV5-1	CASSLGAGGQSGYTF
NA	TRBJ1-6	NA	TRBV19	CASSLVWDTGSPLHF
NA	TRBJ2-7	TRBD2	TRBV5-1	CASSFSGGGYEQYF
NA	TRBJ1-4	NA	TRBV2	CASRGGVATNEKLFF
NA	TRBJ2-7	TRBD1	TRBV10-1	CASSGRDRATYEQYF
NA	TRBJ2-2	NA	TRBV5-1	CASSASGLTPGELFF
NA	TRBJ1-1	TRBD1	TRBV5-1	CASSPSTGMDTEAFF
NA	TRBJ2-1	NA	TRBV20-1	CSAKRYNEQFF
NA	TRBJ2-1	TRBD2	TRBV5-6	CASSLVSGGVNGQFF
NA	TRBJ1-5	NA	TRBV6-1	CASSPQSNQPQHF
NA	TRBJ1-2	TRBD1	TRBV5-1	CASRTGGYGYTF
once	TRBJ1-1	NA	TRBV5-5	CASSLGGVTEAFF
once	TRBJ1-1	TRBD1	TRBV27	CASSATGGGLLTEAFF
NA	TRBJ2-1	NA	TRBV7-2	CASSLMRVSNEQFF
NA	TRBJ2-5	TRBD1	TRBV5-6	CASSHGTGAKKYF
NA	TRBJ1-2	NA	TRBV7-2	CASSQGTSNYGYTF
few	TRBJ1-2	NA	TRBV5-1	CASSSDSYNYGYTF
NA	TRBJ1-2	TRBD1	TRBV6-5	CASKNDRGANYGYTF
once	TRBJ2-3	NA	TRBV6-6	CASSYRDWDTDTQYF
NA	TRBJ1-4	NA	TRBV25-1	CASASEGRGSNEKLFF
NA	TRBJ1-1	NA	TRBV5-4	CASSSSGIITEAFF
NA	TRBJ2-7	NA	TRBV6-5	CASSSNGYEQYF
once	TRBJ2-5	NA	TRBV29-1	CSVATGSQETQYF
few	TRBJ2-3	NA	TRBV7-9	CASSSRGPPSPDTQYF
NA	TRBJ1-5	NA	TRBV28	CASSLGGTVSNQPQHF
NA	TRBJ1-2	TRBD1	TRBV5-1	CASSLAGQGAWYGYTF